Presented here are 22 T cell receptor beta chains from one specimen sequenced in a study of blood T cell repertoires in COVID-19. The data were produced by immunoSEQ multiplex PCR, yet TCRdb's version contains in-frame clones alone and is incomplete. The repertoire holds more than 110,000 clones, with about 86% as singletons. The sample consisted of peripheral blood. These TCRs come from a woman in her fifties or sixties with acute or convalescent COVID-19.

The rearrangement joins TRBV19 to TRBJ1-1, with 8 bases lining up with TRBD1. The CDR3 has 14 amino acids. V lost 5 bases to trimming and J lost 2 bases; unmatched junction nucleotides: 4. CDR1 is LNHDA and CDR2 is SQIVND in the germline V gene (reference sequence). The CDR3 loop reads CASSYRGYNTEAFF. The CDR3 DNA reads as TGTGCCAGTAGTTACAGGGGGTATAACACTGAAGCTTTCTTT.

The chain uses TRBV28 and TRBJ1-2; D unresolved. Trimming took 10 bases from V and 6 from J, leaving 15 bases between them. This CDR3 comprises 12 residues. The germline CDR1 and CDR2 sequences are MDHEN and SYDVKM. CDR3 region: CATKEGKDGYTF. DNA of the CDR3: TGTGCCACCAAGGAGGGAAAAGATGGCTACACCTTC.

This chain connects TRBV28 to TRBJ2-3; tentative D call: TRBD1 (6 bases). The V end lost 3 bases, the J end lost 2 bases, and 9 bases lay between the germline ends. CDR1 and CDR2 from the germline V gene are MDHEN and SYDVKM. CDR3 length equals 14 residues. Written as DNA, the CDR3 is TGTGCCAGCAGTTTTGGACAGTACACAGATACGCAGTATTTT. Its protein product is CASSFGQYTDTQYF.

J is TRBJ1-1 and V is TRBV27; the D is unclear. The length of the CDR3 is 13 residues. Per the germline V gene, CDR1 is MNHEY and CDR2 is SMNVEV (reference sequence). V was clipped by 3 bases and J by 1 base, with 6 bases between them. CDR3 in amino acids: CASSFSKNTEAFF. CDR3 bases: TGTGCCAGCAGTTTTAGCAAGAACACTGAAGCTTTCTTT.

The chain carries TRBV11-3 and TRBJ2-1, with 11 bases that match TRBD2. The germline V gene encodes CDR1 SGHNT and CDR2 YENEEA. The CDR3 extends over 12 amino acids. Losses at the gene ends were 5 bases for V and 9 bases for J; bases not matched to a gene: 0. In DNA, the CDR3 is TGTGCCAGCAGCCTAGCGGGAGGTGAGCAGTTCTTC. Translation gives CASSLAGGEQFF.

This sequence joins TRBV28 and TRBJ1-5; D might be TRBD1 (5 bases). Germline V CDR1 and CDR2: MDHEN, SYDVKM. Trimming shortened V by 6 bases and J by 4 bases, and 13 bases separated the two germline ends. The CDR3 covers 14 residues. The CDR3 sequence is CASRAGRQNQPQHF. Here the CDR3 DNA reads TGTGCCAGCAGGGCGGGGCGTCAAAATCAGCCCCAGCATTTT.

This clone occurred a few times. The rearrangement joins TRBV19 to TRBJ2-7; possibly TRBD1 for D (7 bases). The CDR3 is 16 amino acids. V lost 7 bases, J lost 3 bases, and 22 bases lay in between. Germline V gene data show CDR1 as LNHDA and CDR2 as SQIVND (reference sequence). CDR3 amino acids: CASTRGQAAGGYEQYF. The DNA of the CDR3 is TGTGCCAGTACGCGGGGCCAAGCGGCAGGGGGCTACGAGCAGTACTTC.

The chain links TRBV6-5 to TRBJ2-1, with D maybe TRBD1 (6 bases). Trimming shortened V by 7 bases and J by 0 bases, and 10 bases separated the two germline ends. Germline-derived CDR1 and CDR2 are MNHEY and SVGAGI. This CDR3 spans 14 amino acids. CDR3 sequence: CASKTGSSYNEQFF. In nucleotides, the CDR3 is TGTGCCAGCAAGACAGGTAGCTCCTACAATGAGCAGTTCTTC.

The rearrangement uses TRBV10-1 and TRBJ1-5; no clear D. The V gene's germline CDR1 is WNHNN and CDR2 SYGVQD (reference sequence). V lost 4 bases and J lost 4, with 8 bases in between. The CDR3 spans 13 residues. The DNA for the CDR3 is TGCGCCAGCAGTGGGTCTCTGAATCAGCCCCAGCATTTT. Its translation: CASSGSLNQPQHF.

The CDR3 DNA sequence: TGTGCCAGTAGTCTGCACCCGGGACTAGCTCATAGAAACACCGGGGAGCTGTTTTTT. This sequence encodes CASSLHPGLAHRNTGELFF. V gene TRBV19 combines with J gene TRBJ2-2; 9 bases align to TRBD2. Germline CDR1 reads LNHDA; CDR2 reads SQIVND (reference sequence). The ends lost 5 bases at V and 2 bases at J; junction bases unmatched: 15. The CDR3 covers 19 residues.

The V gene is TRBV28, the J gene TRBJ1-1; TRBD1 might be the D (6 bases). The CDR3 consists of 14 residues. Germline V lookup: CDR1 MDHEN, CDR2 SYDVKM. Trimming left V 4 bases short and J 4 bases short, with 13 bases between. CDR3 amino acids: CASSSQGRRTEAFF. CDR3 nucleotides: TGTGCCAGCAGTTCACAGGGTAGGCGCACTGAAGCTTTCTTT.

The chain recombines TRBV6-4 with TRBJ2-7; a possible D gene is TRBD2 (5 bases). There are 14 residues in the CDR3. Germline V lookup: CDR1 MRHNA, CDR2 SNTAGT. The ends were cut back, 7 bases at V and 5 bases at J, with 18 bases in the middle. In nucleotides, the CDR3 is TGTGCCAGCACATACCCGGGATTAAAGGACGAGCAGTACTTC. It is translated as CASTYPGLKDEQYF.

V gene TRBV13 combines with J gene TRBJ1-2; unclear D gene. This CDR3 has 14 amino acids. Germline assignment: CDR1 PRHDT and CDR2 FYEKMQ (reference sequence). V lost 5 bases and J lost 2, with 12 bases in between. The CDR3 DNA reads as TGTGCCAGCAGCAGGCCCCAGGCAAACTATGGCTACACCTTC. Amino acids: CASSRPQANYGYTF.

The chain recombines TRBV2 with TRBJ1-5, with TRBD1 as a possible D gene (6 bases). Deletions cut 6 bases from V and 2 bases from J, with 23 bases between. Per germline, CDR1 SNHLY and CDR2 FYNNEI. The CDR3 is 18 residues long. CDR3 DNA sequence: TGTGCCAGCAGCAGCAGGGGAAATGGGCGTCTGGGCAATCAGCCCCAGCATTTT. It encodes CASSSRGNGRLGNQPQHF.

V is TRBV10-2 and J is TRBJ2-7; 12 bases map to TRBD2. The V segment lost 7 bases and the J segment 0 bases; nucleotides outside the gene matches: 7. Looked up from germline, CDR1 is WSHSY and CDR2 is SAAADI. The CDR3 runs 16 residues. The chain's CDR3 is CASTRTSGAGSYEQYF. CDR3 in DNA: TGCGCCAGCACCCGGACTAGCGGGGCCGGCTCCTACGAGCAGTACTTC.

The chain couples TRBV7-6 to TRBJ2-2; 13 positions match TRBD2. CDR3 length equals 17 residues. Trimming removed 1 base from V and 3 bases from J; junction bases left unmatched: 2. From germline, CDR1 is SGHVS and CDR2 FNYEAQ. The DNA of the CDR3 is TGTGCCAGCAGCTTAGGGACTAGCGGGAGTCACACCGGGGAGCTGTTTTTT. Amino acids: CASSLGTSGSHTGELFF.

J is TRBJ1-2 and V is TRBV7-5; TRBD1, the D gene given by the table, was not confirmed from the DNA. TRBV7-5 is annotated as a pseudogene. This CDR3 has 12 amino acids. CDR3 in amino acids: CARSFLTTGYTF. CDR3 DNA sequence: TGTGCCAGAAGCTTTCTTACAACCGGCTACACCTTC.

This chain connects TRBV12-3 or TRBV12-4 to TRBJ1-2, with D hard to call. The CDR3 spans 13 residues. Trimming cost V 3 bases and J 4 bases, with 9 bases left between them. As DNA, the CDR3 is TGTGCCAGCAGTTTGTTAGCCTCCTATGGCTACACCTTC. Residues: CASSLLASYGYTF.

The V and J genes are TRBV2 and TRBJ2-1; D is ambiguous. The V and J ends lost 2 bases and 3 bases respectively, with 5 bases between them. Germline V gene data show CDR1 as SNHLY and CDR2 as FYNNEI. The CDR3 has 13 residues. Here the CDR3 DNA reads TGTGCCAGCAGTGAATCTAACTACAATGAGCAGTTCTTC. Translation gives CASSESNYNEQFF.

This clone occurred once. The gene calls are TRBV18 and TRBJ1-5; no clear D gene. Trimming took 3 bases from V and 0 from J, leaving 9 bases between them. Germline assignment: CDR1 KGHSH and CDR2 LQKENI. The CDR3 is 15 residues long. CDR3 sequence: CASSPTENSNQPQHF. The CDR3 region has the DNA TGTGCCAGCTCACCCACAGAAAATAGCAATCAGCCCCAGCATTTT.

The chain combines TRBV3-1 (or the pseudogene TRBV3-2) with TRBJ1-4; 7 bases align to TRBD1. Germline values: CDR1 LGHDT, CDR2 YNNKEL (reference sequence). V lost 4 bases, J lost 4 bases, and 3 bases stayed unmatched. This CDR3 spans 14 amino acids. CDR3 sequence: CASSRRQGNEKLFF. CDR3 DNA: TGTGCCAGCAGCCGAAGACAGGGTAATGAAAAACTGTTTTTT.

The chain combines TRBV28 with TRBJ2-7, with TRBD1 matching 7 bases. Losses at the gene ends were 2 bases for V and 4 bases for J; bases not matched to a gene: 5. The CDR3 is 14 amino acids. Germline CDR1 and CDR2: MDHEN and SYDVKM. CDR3 bases: TGTGCCAGCAGTTTAACAGGGGTCAGGTACGAGCAGTACTTC. Translation: CASSLTGVRYEQYF.